This T cell receptor beta chain was retrieved from a study of response to subunit inactivated influenza vaccine. From germline, CDR1 is MNHEY and CDR2 SVGEGT. The CDR3 is 11 amino acids. Trimming pared 4 bases from V and 7 bases from J, leaving 8 bases between. TCRdb processed the RT-PCR reads anew with MiXCR; each CDR3 protein has one entry. The data show roughly 190,000 distinct CDR3 sequences, roughly 12% seen once. This sample was also put to use in a study of T cells expressing NK-cell markers. That report adds: 5'RACE template switching built TCR beta cDNA with unique molecular identifiers. The CD3+CD56-NKG2C+ fraction was also led by these clonotypes in a few donors.

The chain combines TRBV6-2 or TRBV6-3 with TRBJ2-7; no clear D. The source material was CD8+ T cells sorted from PBMCs, sampled roughly 13 days after vaccination. The sequence derives from a man aged 45-65 years who received an inactivated influenza vaccine. The CDR3 region is CASSSLLEQYF. CDR3 bases: TGTGCCAGCAGTTCCCTCTTAGAGCAGTACTTC.